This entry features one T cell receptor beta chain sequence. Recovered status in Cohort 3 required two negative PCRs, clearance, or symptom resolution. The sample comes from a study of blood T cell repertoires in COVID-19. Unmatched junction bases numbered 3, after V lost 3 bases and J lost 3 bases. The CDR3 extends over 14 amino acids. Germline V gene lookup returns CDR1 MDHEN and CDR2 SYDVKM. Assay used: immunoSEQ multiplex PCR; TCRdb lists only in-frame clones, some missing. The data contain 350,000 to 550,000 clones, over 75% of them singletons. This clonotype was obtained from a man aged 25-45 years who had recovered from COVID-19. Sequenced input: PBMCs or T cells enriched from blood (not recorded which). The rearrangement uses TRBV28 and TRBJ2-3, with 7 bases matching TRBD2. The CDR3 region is CASSFVAGTDTQYF. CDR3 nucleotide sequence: TGTGCCAGCAGTTTCGTAGCGGGTACAGATACGCAGTATTTT.